A single sample is the source of the 13 T cell receptor beta chains below, sequenced in a study of T cells in Graves' hyperthyroidism and ophthalmopathy. From RNA transcripts, TCR beta CDR3 regions were amplified. In the first-round RT-PCR of the TCR CDR3, the HTBI primer set was used. In TCRdb, the multiplex PCR reads were re-called with MiXCR into one record per CDR3 protein. The table lists 300,000 or so distinct CDR3 sequences, roughly 18% of them singletons. Sequenced: blood. The source is a woman aged 50 to 65 with Graves' hyperthyroidism.

The V gene is TRBV29-1, the J gene TRBJ2-7; TRBD1 is a possible D gene (6 bases). The CDR3 runs to 14 residues. The V gene lost 6 bases and the J gene lost 0 bases, with 15 bases spanning the gap. CDR1 and CDR2 from the germline V gene are SQVTM and ANQGSEA. CDR3 sequence: CSVTAQGNSYEQYF. In nucleotides, the CDR3 is TGCAGCGTCACGGCCCAGGGGAACTCCTACGAGCAGTACTTC.

This clonotype was recorded at least ten times. The chain is built from TRBV30 and TRBJ2-1; D unresolved. Germline V CDR1 and CDR2: GTSNPN, SVGIG (reference sequence). This CDR3 has 11 residues. Trimming cost V 8 bases and J 4 bases, with 9 bases left between them. The CDR3: CALSEYNEQFF. As DNA, the CDR3 is TGTGCCCTGAGCGAGTACAATGAGCAGTTCTTC.

This clonotype was found many times. The chain employs TRBV18 and TRBJ2-7; D is unclear. V was cut by 3 bases and J by 2 bases, with 8 bases left in between. The CDR3 is made up of 13 amino acids. In germline, CDR1 is KGHSH, CDR2 LQKENI. The DNA for the CDR3 is TGTGCCAGCTCACCTGCCCAAGCCTACGAGCAGTACTTC. It specifies CASSPAQAYEQYF.

The chain combines TRBV20-1 with TRBJ2-3, with 10 bases lining up with TRBD2. The V gene end was trimmed by 4 bases and the J gene end by 5 bases; junction bases not matched to a gene: 18. The CDR3 runs to 18 residues. Germline V lookup: CDR1 DFQATT, CDR2 SNEGSKA (reference sequence). The CDR3: CSATFSSGRGFVGDTQYF. The CDR3 nucleotides read TGCAGTGCTACCTTCTCAAGCGGGAGGGGATTCGTAGGAGATACGCAGTATTTT.

The gene calls are TRBV4-1 and TRBJ1-6, with D maybe TRBD1 (6 bases). The CDR3 runs 16 residues. CDR1 and CDR2 (germline): MGHRA, YSYEKL. The V gene lost 0 bases and the J gene lost 5 bases, with 11 bases spanning the gap. The CDR3 coding sequence is TGCGCCAGCAGCCAAGATTGGCAGGGGCATAATTCACCCCTCCACTTT. Translated: CASSQDWQGHNSPLHF.

The chain employs TRBV20-1 and TRBJ1-1; D is undetermined. CDR1 and CDR2 from the germline V gene are DFQATT and SNEGSKA (reference sequence). The CDR3 is 16 amino acids. V was shortened by 2 bases and J by 3 bases, with 19 bases between the two germline ends. The CDR3 DNA sequence: TGCAGTGCTAGATCCGCTACGGGGAGGAGGGACACTGAAGCTTTCTTT. Residues: CSARSATGRRDTEAFF.

J is TRBJ2-2 and V is TRBV10-3; D call uncertain. V lost 10 bases, J lost 0 bases, and 15 bases lay in between. Germline V gene sequence: CDR1 ENHRY, CDR2 SYGVKD. CDR3 length equals 15 residues. The CDR3 DNA sequence: TGTGCCACCATAGACCGGCACTCGAACACCGGGGAGCTGTTTTTT. It is translated as CATIDRHSNTGELFF.

This clonotype occurred many times. This chain connects TRBV29-1 to TRBJ1-2; D not resolved. Trimming left V 7 bases short and J 8 bases short, with 17 bases between. The CDR3 has 12 residues. Germline V lookup: CDR1 SQVTM, CDR2 ANQGSEA. CDR3 coding DNA: TGCAGCGCCGGCCCGGGGAGAGGCGGCTACACCTTC. It is translated as CSAGPGRGGYTF. Variable domain in full (rest from reference TRBV29-1 and TRBJ1-2): SAVISQKPSRDICQRGTSLTIQCQVDSQVTMMFWYRQQPGQSLTLIATANQGSEATYESGFVIDKFPISRPNLTFSTLTVSNMSPEDSSIYLCSAGPGRGGYTFGSGTRLTVV.

There are a few counts of this clonotype. The chain has TRBV29-1 and TRBJ1-1; D is unclear. Per the germline V gene, CDR1 is SQVTM and CDR2 is ANQGSEA. The V and J ends lost 4 bases and 0 bases respectively, with 21 bases between them. This CDR3 comprises 17 residues. CDR3 in amino acids: CSVVGREGWGLNTEAFF. The CDR3 DNA reads as TGCAGCGTTGTAGGCCGGGAAGGATGGGGATTGAACACTGAAGCTTTCTTT.

J is TRBJ2-2 and V is TRBV7-3; perhaps D is TRBD1 or TRBD2 (5 bases each). Per germline, CDR1 SGHTA and CDR2 FQGTGA. V was clipped by 3 bases and J by 6 bases, with 8 bases between them. This CDR3 is built from 13 residues. The CDR3 here is CASSFVGAGELFF. The CDR3, as DNA: TGTGCCAGCAGCTTTGTGGGGGCCGGGGAGCTGTTTTTT.

This clonotype was counted ten times or more. The genes are TRBV5-1 and TRBJ2-7, with 7 bases fitting TRBD2. With V trimmed by 1 base and J by 5 bases, 6 bases remained unmatched. The CDR3 is 14 amino acids. The germline CDR1 and CDR2 sequences are SGHRS and YFSETQ. The CDR3, as DNA: TGCGCCAGCAGCTTGCAGGTTCGGGGGGACGAGCAGTACTTC. This translates into CASSLQVRGDEQYF.

The chain employs TRBV9 and TRBJ2-5; 10 bases align to TRBD2. The CDR3 length is 15 residues. Trimming at V came to 0 bases and at J to 5 bases, leaving 4 bases not matched to a gene. Germline V gives CDR1 SGDLS, CDR2 YYNGEE. The CDR3 DNA is TGTGCCAGCAGCGTAGCTAGCGGGGGATCTGAGACCCAGTACTTC. It specifies CASSVASGGSETQYF.

This clonotype showed up just a few times. The chain recombines TRBV20-1 with TRBJ2-7; a weak D match, TRBD1 (6 bases). V dropped 6 bases and J dropped 5 bases, with 8 bases sitting between them. The CDR3 consists of 10 residues. Germline V gene data show CDR1 as DFQATT and CDR2 as SNEGSKA (reference sequence). This CDR3 reads CSATGHEQYF. The DNA for the CDR3 is TGCAGTGCCACAGGGCACGAGCAGTACTTC.